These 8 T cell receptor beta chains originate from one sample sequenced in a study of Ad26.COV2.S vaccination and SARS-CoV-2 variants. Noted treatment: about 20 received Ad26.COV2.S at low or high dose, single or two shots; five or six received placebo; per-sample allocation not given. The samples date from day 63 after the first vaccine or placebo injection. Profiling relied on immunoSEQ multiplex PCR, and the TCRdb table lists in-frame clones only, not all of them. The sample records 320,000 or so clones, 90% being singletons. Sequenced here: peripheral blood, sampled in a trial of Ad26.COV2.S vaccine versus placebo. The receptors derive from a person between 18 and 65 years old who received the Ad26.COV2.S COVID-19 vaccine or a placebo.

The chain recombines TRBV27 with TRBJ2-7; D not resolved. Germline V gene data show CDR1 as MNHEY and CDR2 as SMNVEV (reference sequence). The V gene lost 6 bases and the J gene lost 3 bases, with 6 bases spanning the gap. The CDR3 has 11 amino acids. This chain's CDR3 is CASRGHYEQYV. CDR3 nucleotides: TGTGCCAGCAGGGGCCACTACGAGCAGTACGTC.

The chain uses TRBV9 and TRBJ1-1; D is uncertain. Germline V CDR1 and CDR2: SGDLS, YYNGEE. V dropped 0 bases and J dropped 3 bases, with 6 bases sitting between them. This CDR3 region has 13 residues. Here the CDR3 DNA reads TGTGCCAGCAGCGTAGGGGCGGACACTGAAGCTTTCTTT. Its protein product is CASSVGADTEAFF.

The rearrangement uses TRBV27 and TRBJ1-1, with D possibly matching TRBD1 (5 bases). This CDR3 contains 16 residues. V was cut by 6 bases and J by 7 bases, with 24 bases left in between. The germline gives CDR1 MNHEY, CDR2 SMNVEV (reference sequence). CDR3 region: CASRHSAELPRGEAFF. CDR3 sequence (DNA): TGTGCCAGCAGGCACTCCGCCGAACTCCCAAGGGGTGAAGCTTTCTTT.

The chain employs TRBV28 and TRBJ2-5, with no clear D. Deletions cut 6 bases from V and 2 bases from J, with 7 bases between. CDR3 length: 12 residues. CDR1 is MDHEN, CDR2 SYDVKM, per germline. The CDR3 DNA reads TGTGCCAGCAGCCGTATACAAGAGACCCAGTACTTC. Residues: CASSRIQETQYF.

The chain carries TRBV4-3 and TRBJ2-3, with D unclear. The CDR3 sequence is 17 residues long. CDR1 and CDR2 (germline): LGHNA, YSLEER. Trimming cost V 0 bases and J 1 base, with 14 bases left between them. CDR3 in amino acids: CASSQDVGGARTDTQYF. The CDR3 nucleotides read TGCGCCAGCAGCCAAGACGTGGGCGGAGCCCGCACAGATACGCAGTATTTT.

CDR3 sequence reads: CASSGGETGEKQIGELFF. DNA for the CDR3: TGCGCCAGCAGTGGGGGGGAGACAGGGGAAAAGCAGATAGGGGAGCTGTTTTTT. V gene TRBV10-1 combines with J gene TRBJ2-2; 8 positions agree with TRBD1. Unmatched junction bases numbered 18, after V lost 4 bases and J lost 8 bases. Germline V lookup: CDR1 WNHNN, CDR2 SYGVQD (reference sequence). The CDR3 is 18 residues long.

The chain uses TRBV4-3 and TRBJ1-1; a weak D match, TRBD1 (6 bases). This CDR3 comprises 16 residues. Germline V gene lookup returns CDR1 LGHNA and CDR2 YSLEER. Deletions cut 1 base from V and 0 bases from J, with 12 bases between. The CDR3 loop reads CASSQGGTGLNTEAFF. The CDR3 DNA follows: TGCGCCAGCAGCCAAGGCGGAACAGGGTTGAACACTGAAGCTTTCTTT.

The CDR3 region has the DNA TGTGCCAGCAGCTCCCCGACAGTAAACATTCAGTACTTC. Translation gives CASSSPTVNIQYF. The chain employs TRBV7-2 and TRBJ2-4; maybe TRBD1 (5 bases). This CDR3 region has 13 residues. CDR1 and CDR2 (germline): SGHTA, FQGNSA. Between the trimmed V and J ends, which lost 4 bases and 6 bases, there was a span of 10 bases.